The source of this TCR beta chain is a study of blood T cells in healthy people across ages. CDR1 and CDR2 from the germline V gene are MNHEY and SVGEGT. The CDR3 totals 16 residues. Trimming removed 6 bases from V and 6 bases from J; junction bases left unmatched: 10. For the second PCR, which ran for about 7 to 11 cycles, a sample-barcoded 5' primer and a J-beta primer mix were used. Template switching added a 12-random-nucleotide identifier to every cDNA molecule. TCRdb analysed the 5' RACE reads with MiXCR anew, one entry per CDR3 protein. This table holds over 500,000 distinct CDR3 sequences, roughly a quarter found once. The same data also contributed to another study, on T cells of mothers and their children. This second report adds: Donation involved a few healthy Caucasian mothers and the six children that they had. Using the M1S primer, the second PCR added sample barcodes along with 2-4 random nucleotides. With unrelated pairs as the comparison, related mother-child pairs had a slightly higher overlap that was not significant.

The chain joins TRBV6-2 or TRBV6-3 to TRBJ2-3; 12 bases match TRBD2. The material sequenced was blood. This TCR was recovered from a boy aged 2-15 years in good health. CDR3: CASRPTSGSTWDTQYF. Here the CDR3 DNA reads TGTGCCAGCAGACCGACTAGCGGGAGTACTTGGGATACGCAGTATTTT.